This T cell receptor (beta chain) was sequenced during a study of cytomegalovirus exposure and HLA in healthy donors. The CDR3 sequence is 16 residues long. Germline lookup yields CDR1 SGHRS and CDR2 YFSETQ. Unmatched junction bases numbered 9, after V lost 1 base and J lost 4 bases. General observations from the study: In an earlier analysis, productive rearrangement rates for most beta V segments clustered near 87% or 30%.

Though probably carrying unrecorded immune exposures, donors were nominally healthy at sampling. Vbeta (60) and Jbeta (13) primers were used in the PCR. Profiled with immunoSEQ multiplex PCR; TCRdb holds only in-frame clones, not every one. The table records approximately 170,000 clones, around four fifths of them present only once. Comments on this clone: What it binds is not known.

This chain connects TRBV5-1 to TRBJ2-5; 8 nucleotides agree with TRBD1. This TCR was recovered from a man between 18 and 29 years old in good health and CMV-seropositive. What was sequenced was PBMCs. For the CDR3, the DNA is TGCGCCAGCAGCTTGTCCGAGACAGGGGTGGGAGAGACCCAGTACTTC. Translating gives CASSLSETGVGETQYF.